The 24 T cell receptor beta chains given below trace back to one sample, sequenced in a study of patients and donors after allogeneic stem cell transplantation. TCRdb re-called the RT-PCR reads through MiXCR, storing one row per CDR3 protein. The profile shows approximately 1,500 distinct CDR3 sequences, about 25% of them singletons. Sample: blood, either unsorted or a sorted T cell fraction (not recorded which). All receptors derive from a human donor who was either an allogeneic HSCT recipient or a stem cell or donor lymphocyte infusion donor (not recorded which). It is not recorded whose cells these are; they may come from a transplant donor.

This clonotype was picked up a small number of times. The chain has TRBV6-1 and TRBJ1-2; 8 bases are a match to TRBD1. Germline CDR1 and CDR2: MNHNS and SASEGT. Germline trimming cut 6 bases from V and 8 bases from J; bases unmatched to any gene: 14. CDR3 length: 15 residues. The CDR3 DNA reads TGTGCCAGCAGCCCATTGGGGACAGGACGAGTGGGCTACACCTTC. Its protein is CASSPLGTGRVGYTF.

The chain joins TRBV2 to TRBJ2-7, with D hard to call. V was clipped by 6 bases and J by 4 bases, with 10 bases between them. From germline, CDR1 is SNHLY and CDR2 FYNNEI. The CDR3 spans 12 residues. CDR3 in amino acids: CASREPGYEQYF. CDR3 DNA sequence: TGTGCCAGCAGGGAGCCGGGTTACGAGCAGTACTTC.

This clonotype was seen more than once but under ten times. The genes are TRBV5-1 and TRBJ1-2, with 7 nucleotides matching TRBD1. The germline V gene has CDR1 SGHRS and CDR2 YFSETQ. V lost 4 bases to trimming and J lost 2 bases; unmatched junction nucleotides: 2. The CDR3 consists of 13 residues. CDR3 nucleotide sequence: TGCGCCAGCAGCGAGACAGGGAACTATGGCTACACCTTC. This codes for CASSETGNYGYTF. Full variable domain (remainder filled in from reference TRBV5-1 and TRBJ1-2): KAGVTQTPRYLIKTRGQQVTLSCSPISGHRSVSWYQQTPGQGLQFLFEYFSETQRNKGNFPGRFSGRQFSNSRSEMNVSTLELGDSALYLCASSETGNYGYTFGSGTRLTVV.

This clonotype was counted a few times. The rearrangement links TRBV28 to TRBJ2-1, with 9 bases fitting TRBD1. With V trimmed by 6 bases and J by 15 bases, 6 bases remained unmatched. The CDR3 extends over 11 amino acids. The germline gives CDR1 MDHEN, CDR2 SYDVKM. CDR3 nucleotides: TGTGCCAGCAGCCTGGACAGGGGTCGGTTCTTC. This gives the protein CASSLDRGRFF.

The chain joins TRBV3-1 to TRBJ2-7; D not certain. The CDR3 is 14 amino acids. V lost 0 bases, J lost 7 bases, and 13 bases lay in between. Germline loops: CDR1 LGHDT, CDR2 YNNKEL (reference sequence). The CDR3 region has the DNA TGTGCCAGCAGCCAAGATCGAAGGGTTGGAGAGCAGTACTTC. Translated: CASSQDRRVGEQYF.

In this sample, this clonotype turned up a few times. This chain uses TRBV5-6 with TRBJ2-1; D unresolved. CDR1 is SGHDT, CDR2 YYEEEE, per germline. This CDR3 is built from 12 residues. V lost 0 bases and J 8 bases, leaving 6 bases between the germline ends. The CDR3: CASSLDIDEQFF. CDR3 sequence (DNA): TGTGCCAGCAGCTTGGATATCGATGAGCAGTTCTTC.

This clonotype was counted a single time. The rearrangement joins TRBV7-2 to TRBJ2-3; the D gene is possibly TRBD2 (6 bases). CDR3 size: 15 residues. Germline V gene sequence: CDR1 SGHTA, CDR2 FQGNSA. The V end was cut by 3 bases, the J end by 0 bases, with 10 bases between. Here the CDR3 reads CASSFRDSSTDTQYF. The CDR3 DNA reads TGTGCCAGCAGCTTCCGGGACTCCAGCACAGATACGCAGTATTTT.

The rearrangement uses TRBV5-1 and TRBJ2-7; maybe TRBD1 (6 bases). The ends were cut back, 3 bases at V and 5 bases at J, with 18 bases in the middle. CDR1 is SGHRS, CDR2 YFSETQ, per germline. The CDR3 consists of 15 residues. The CDR3 nucleotides read TGCGCCAGCAGCTCGCTAGGTAAGGGGGAAAACGAGCAGTACTTC. This encodes CASSSLGKGENEQYF.

A few counts support this clonotype. The V and J genes are TRBV12-3 or TRBV12-4 and TRBJ1-1; 9 nucleotides align to TRBD1. This CDR3 has 14 amino acids. J gave up 4 bases and V 6 bases, and 6 bases lay outside the gene matches. The CDR3 here is CASREGGQGTEAFF. The CDR3 DNA follows: TGTGCCAGCAGGGAGGGGGGACAGGGCACTGAAGCTTTCTTT.

Relative to its sample, this clonotype is medium-sized. The chain recombines TRBV11-2 with TRBJ2-7, with D perhaps being TRBD1 or TRBD2 (5 bases each). CDR1 SGHAT and CDR2 FQNNGV come from the germline V gene. The CDR3 extends over 14 amino acids. V was cut by 5 bases and J by 2 bases, with 13 bases left in between. The CDR3 protein is CASSRGEVAYEQYF. The CDR3 nucleotides are TGTGCCAGCAGCCGAGGGGAAGTCGCCTACGAGCAGTACTTC.

This chain links TRBV20-1 with TRBJ1-1; D possibly corresponds to TRBD1 (6 bases). This CDR3 is 11 amino acids long. The V and J ends lost 3 bases and 7 bases respectively, with 9 bases between them. Germline-derived CDR1 and CDR2 are DFQATT and SNEGSKA (reference sequence). The DNA of the CDR3 is TGCAGTGCTAGTCACAGGGATGAAGCTTTCTTT. Translation gives CSASHRDEAFF.

The V gene is TRBV5-1, the J gene TRBJ2-5; D remains unclear. The CDR3 runs to 12 residues. V was pared by 0 bases and J by 5 bases, with 5 bases between. Germline loops: CDR1 SGHRS, CDR2 YFSETQ. The CDR3 is CASSLVRETQYF. CDR3 DNA sequence: TGCGCCAGCAGCTTGGTAAGGGAGACCCAGTACTTC.

This clonotype was counted between two and nine times. This sequence joins TRBV7-6 and TRBJ2-1, with D perhaps matching TRBD1 (6 bases). Trimming stripped 0 bases from V and 4 bases from J, with 13 bases between. The CDR3 covers 16 residues. Germline loops: CDR1 SGHVS, CDR2 FNYEAQ. This CDR3 is CASSLATGWGYNEQFF. The CDR3 DNA follows: TGTGCCAGCAGCTTAGCGACAGGCTGGGGATACAATGAGCAGTTCTTC.

The chain couples TRBV2 to TRBJ2-7; TRBD2 matches 11 bases. The CDR3 length is 14 residues. Germline trimming cut 7 bases from V and 3 bases from J; bases unmatched to any gene: 5. CDR1 SNHLY and CDR2 FYNNEI come from the germline V gene. For the CDR3, the DNA is TGTGCCAGCACCAAGCTAGCGGGGGGCTACGAGCAGTACTTC. Protein product: CASTKLAGGYEQYF. The full variable domain, with the rest looked up from reference TRBV2 and TRBJ2-7, is EPEVTQTPSHQVTQMGQEVILRCVPISNHLYFYWYRQILGQKVEFLVSFYNNEISEKSEIFDDQFSVERPDGSNFTLKIRSTKLEDSAMYFCASTKLAGGYEQYFGPGTRLTVT.

This clonotype turned up a few times. This chain connects TRBV6-4 to TRBJ2-1; D remains unclear. Germline CDR1 is MRHNA and CDR2 is SNTAGT. This CDR3 is 14 amino acids long. V was shortened by 3 bases and J by 0 bases, with 6 bases between the two germline ends. The CDR3 nucleotides are TGTGCCAGCAGTGAGCGGAGCTCCTACAATGAGCAGTTCTTC. Amino acids: CASSERSSYNEQFF.

The V call is TRBV7-3, the J call TRBJ2-1; no reliable D call. V lost 1 base and J lost 6, with 4 bases in between. The CDR3 has 12 amino acids. The germline CDR1 and CDR2 sequences are SGHTA and FQGTGA. The CDR3 coding sequence is TGTGCCAGCAGCTTAATCCCCAATGAGCAGTTCTTC. Translation: CASSLIPNEQFF.

By sample share, this clonotype is large (0.1 to 1%). The rearrangement joins TRBV5-1 to TRBJ2-2; TRBD2 matches at 8 bases. Germline trimming cut 0 bases from V and 2 bases from J; bases unmatched to any gene: 0. Germline V gene sequence: CDR1 SGHRS, CDR2 YFSETQ. The CDR3 is 15 residues long. The CDR3 loop is CASSLVAGNTGELFF. DNA for the CDR3: TGCGCCAGCAGCTTGGTAGCGGGAAACACCGGGGAGCTGTTTTTT. Using reference TRBV5-1 and TRBJ2-2 for the parts outside the CDR3, the full variable domain is KAGVTQTPRYLIKTRGQQVTLSCSPISGHRSVSWYQQTPGQGLQFLFEYFSETQRNKGNFPGRFSGRQFSNSRSEMNVSTLELGDSALYLCASSLVAGNTGELFFGEGSRLTVL.

This chain uses TRBV19 with TRBJ2-2; D possibly uses TRBD1 or TRBD2 (5 bases each). Deletions cut 1 base from V and 2 bases from J, with 8 bases between. The CDR3 is 15 residues long. The germline V gene encodes CDR1 LNHDA and CDR2 SQIVND (reference sequence). The CDR3 DNA follows: TGTGCCAGTAGTATAGGGGACCCAAACACCGGGGAGCTGTTTTTT. Translated: CASSIGDPNTGELFF.

V and J are TRBV5-5 and TRBJ2-3; 7 bases match TRBD1. The CDR3 consists of 14 residues. In germline, CDR1 is SGHKS, CDR2 YYEKEE (reference sequence). The V gene end was trimmed by 7 bases and the J gene end by 2 bases; junction bases not matched to a gene: 7. The CDR3 nucleotides are TGTGCCAGCCTCGGGACAGCCAACACAGATACGCAGTATTTT. Protein: CASLGTANTDTQYF. Filled out from reference TRBV5-5 and TRBJ2-3, the complete variable domain reads DAGVTQSPTHLIKTRGQQVTLRCSPISGHKSVSWYQQVLGQGPQFIFQYYEKEERGRGNFPDRFSARQFPNYSSELNVNALLLGDSALYLCASLGTANTDTQYFGPGTRLTVL.

This clonotype showed up just a few times. CDR3 in DNA: TGTGCCAGCAGCGATTGGGACAGAGGGGGCAATCAGCCCCAGCATTTT. It encodes CASSDWDRGGNQPQHF. This chain links TRBV5-5 with TRBJ1-5, with 7 bases aligning to TRBD1. This CDR3 spans 16 amino acids. V trimming: 4 bases; J trimming: 2 bases; junction bases outside the gene matches: 9. Germline CDR1 is SGHKS and CDR2 is YYEKEE (reference sequence). The whole variable domain, filled in from reference TRBV5-5 and TRBJ1-5, reads DAGVTQSPTHLIKTRGQQVTLRCSPISGHKSVSWYQQVLGQGPQFIFQYYEKEERGRGNFPDRFSARQFPNYSSELNVNALLLGDSALYLCASSDWDRGGNQPQHFGDGTRLSIL.

By share of the sample, this clonotype is medium-sized. The rearrangement joins TRBV10-3 to TRBJ2-1; D gene unclear. Trimming pared 10 bases from V and 3 bases from J, leaving 19 bases between. Germline CDR1 is ENHRY and CDR2 is SYGVKD. The CDR3 is made up of 15 amino acids. The CDR3 reads CASSHPSGSYNEQFF. CDR3 coding DNA: TGTGCCAGTAGTCACCCCAGTGGTAGCTACAATGAGCAGTTCTTC.

The chain employs TRBV20-1 and TRBJ1-2; no reliable D call. With 6 bases removed from V and 6 bases from J, the gap between germline ends came to 14 bases. Germline CDR1 DFQATT, CDR2 SNEGSKA (reference sequence). The CDR3 sequence is 12 residues long. The CDR3 here is CSAIRGIDGYTF. CDR3 DNA sequence: TGCAGTGCCATCCGGGGTATAGATGGCTACACCTTC.

V is TRBV5-1 and J is TRBJ2-1, with TRBD1 matching over 7 bases. Trimming removed 4 bases from V and 15 bases from J; junction bases left unmatched: 10. This CDR3 is built from 12 residues. CDR1 SGHRS and CDR2 YFSETQ come from the germline V gene. The CDR3 DNA is TGCGCCAGCAGCCCCGATCGCTACAGGGGGTTCTTC. Its translation: CASSPDRYRGFF.

This chain joins TRBV5-5 and TRBJ2-4; 8 bases are shared with TRBD1. The junction had 10 bases not matched to a gene; V was cut back by 6 bases and J by 5 bases. Looked up from germline, CDR1 is SGHKS and CDR2 is YYEKEE (reference sequence). The CDR3 totals 15 residues. CDR3 coding DNA: TGTGCCAGCAAGCTTGGACAGGGCCCCCAAAACATTCAGTACTTC. This translates into CASKLGQGPQNIQYF.